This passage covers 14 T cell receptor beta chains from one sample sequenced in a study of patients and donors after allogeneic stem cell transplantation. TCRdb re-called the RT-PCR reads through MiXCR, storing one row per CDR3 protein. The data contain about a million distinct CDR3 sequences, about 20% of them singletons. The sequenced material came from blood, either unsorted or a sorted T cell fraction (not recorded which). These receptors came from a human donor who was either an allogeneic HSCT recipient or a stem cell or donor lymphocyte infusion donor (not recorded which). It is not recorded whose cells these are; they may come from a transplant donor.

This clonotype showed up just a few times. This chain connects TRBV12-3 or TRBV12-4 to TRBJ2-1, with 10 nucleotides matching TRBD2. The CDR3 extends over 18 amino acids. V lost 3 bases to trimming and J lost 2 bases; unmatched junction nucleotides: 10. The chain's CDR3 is CASSFISGGTLTYNEQFF. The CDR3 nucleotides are TGTGCCAGCAGTTTTATTAGCGGGGGGACCCTAACCTACAATGAGCAGTTCTTC.

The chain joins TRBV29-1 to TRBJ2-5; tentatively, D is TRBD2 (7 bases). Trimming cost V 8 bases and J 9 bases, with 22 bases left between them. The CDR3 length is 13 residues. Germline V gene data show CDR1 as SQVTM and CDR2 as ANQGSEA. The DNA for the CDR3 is TGCAGCTTCTCGGCGGGGGCGGAATGGGCCCAGTACTTC. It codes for CSFSAGAEWAQYF.

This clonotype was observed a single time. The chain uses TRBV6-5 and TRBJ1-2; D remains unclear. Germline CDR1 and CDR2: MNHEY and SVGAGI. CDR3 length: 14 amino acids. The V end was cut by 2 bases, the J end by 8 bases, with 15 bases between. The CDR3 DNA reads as TGTGCCAGCAGTTACAGCCCGGACCCAGGCGGCTACACCTTC. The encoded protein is CASSYSPDPGGYTF.

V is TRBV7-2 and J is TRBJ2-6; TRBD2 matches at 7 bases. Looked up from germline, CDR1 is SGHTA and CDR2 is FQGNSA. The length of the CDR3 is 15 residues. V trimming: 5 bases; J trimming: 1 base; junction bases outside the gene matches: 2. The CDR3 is CASSGRGSGANVLTF. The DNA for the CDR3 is TGTGCCAGCAGCGGGCGGGGGTCTGGGGCCAACGTCCTGACTTTC. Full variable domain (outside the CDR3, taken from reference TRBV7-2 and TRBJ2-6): GAGVSQSPSNKVTEKGKDVELRCDPISGHTALYWYRQSLGQGLEFLIYFQGNSAPDKSGLPSDRFSAERTGGSVSTLTIQRTQQEDSAVYLCASSGRGSGANVLTFGAGSRLTVL.

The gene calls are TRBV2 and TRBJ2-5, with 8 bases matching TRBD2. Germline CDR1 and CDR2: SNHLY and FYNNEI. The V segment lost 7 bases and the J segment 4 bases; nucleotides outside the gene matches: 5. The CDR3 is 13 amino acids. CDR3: CASIKRGTETQYF. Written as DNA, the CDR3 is TGTGCCAGCATTAAGCGGGGGACAGAGACCCAGTACTTC.

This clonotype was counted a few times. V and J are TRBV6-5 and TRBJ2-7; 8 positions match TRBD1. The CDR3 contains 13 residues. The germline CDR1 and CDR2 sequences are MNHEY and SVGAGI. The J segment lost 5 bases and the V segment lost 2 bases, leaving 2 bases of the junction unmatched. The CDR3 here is CASSYPGGDEQYF. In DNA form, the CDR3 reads TGTGCCAGCAGTTACCCAGGGGGCGACGAGCAGTACTTC.

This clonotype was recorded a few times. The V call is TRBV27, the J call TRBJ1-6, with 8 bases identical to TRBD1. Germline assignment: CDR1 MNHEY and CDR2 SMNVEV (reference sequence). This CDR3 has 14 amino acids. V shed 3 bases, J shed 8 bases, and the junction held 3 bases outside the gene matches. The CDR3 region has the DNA TGTGCCAGCAGTTTTAACAGGGGGGATTCACCCCTCCACTTT. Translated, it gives CASSFNRGDSPLHF.

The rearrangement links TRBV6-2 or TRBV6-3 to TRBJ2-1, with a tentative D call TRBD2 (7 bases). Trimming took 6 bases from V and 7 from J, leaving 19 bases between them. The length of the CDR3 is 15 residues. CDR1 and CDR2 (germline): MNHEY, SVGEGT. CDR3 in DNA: TGTGCCAGCAGCTACGGAGGGGGGGCCGAGAATGAGCAGTTCTTC. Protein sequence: CASSYGGGAENEQFF.

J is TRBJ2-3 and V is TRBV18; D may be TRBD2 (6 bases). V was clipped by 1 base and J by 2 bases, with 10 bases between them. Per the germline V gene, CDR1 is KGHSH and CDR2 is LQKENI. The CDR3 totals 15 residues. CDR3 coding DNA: TGTGCCAGCTCACCACGCGGCGGGGACACAGATACGCAGTATTTT. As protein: CASSPRGGDTDTQYF.

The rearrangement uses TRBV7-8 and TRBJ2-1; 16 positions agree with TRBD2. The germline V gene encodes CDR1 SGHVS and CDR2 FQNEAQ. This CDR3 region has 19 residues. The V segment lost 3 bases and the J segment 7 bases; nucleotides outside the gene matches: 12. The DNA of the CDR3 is TGTGCCAGCAGCTTGGCCATTGGGACTAGCGGGGGGGCCGGGAATGAGCAGTTCTTC. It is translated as CASSLAIGTSGGAGNEQFF.

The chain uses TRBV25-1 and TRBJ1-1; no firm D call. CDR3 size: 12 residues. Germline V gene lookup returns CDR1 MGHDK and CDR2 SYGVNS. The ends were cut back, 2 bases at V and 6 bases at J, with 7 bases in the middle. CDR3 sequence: CASSEVGAEAFF. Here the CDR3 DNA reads TGTGCCAGCAGTGAAGTCGGGGCTGAAGCTTTCTTT. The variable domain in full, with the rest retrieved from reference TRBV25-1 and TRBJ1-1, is EADIYQTPRYLVIGTGKKITLECSQTMGHDKMYWYQQDPGMELHLIHYSYGVNSTEKGDLSSESTVSRIRTEHFPLTLESARPSHTSQYLCASSEVGAEAFFGQGTRLTVV.

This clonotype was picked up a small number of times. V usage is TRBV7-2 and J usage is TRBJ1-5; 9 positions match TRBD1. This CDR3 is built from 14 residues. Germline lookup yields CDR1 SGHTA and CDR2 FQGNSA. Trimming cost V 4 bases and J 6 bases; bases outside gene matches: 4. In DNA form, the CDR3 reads TGTGCCAGCAGCTCGGACAGGGGAAGTCAGCCCCAGCATTTT. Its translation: CASSSDRGSQPQHF.

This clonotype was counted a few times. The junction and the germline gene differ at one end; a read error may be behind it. CDR3 region: CATSRVGAGGGTLF. The CDR3 bases are TGTGCCACCAGCAGAGTAGGGGCAGGAGGGGGCACGCTCTTC. The genes are TRBV15 and TRBJ2-1; D is perhaps TRBD1 (7 bases). Germline V CDR1 and CDR2: LNHNV, YYDKDF (reference sequence). The CDR3 is 14 residues long. Filled out from reference TRBV15 and TRBJ2-1, the complete variable domain reads DAMVIQNPRYQVTQFGKPVTLSCSQTLNHNVMYWYQQKSSQAPKLLFHYYDKDFNNEADTPDNFQSRRPNTSFCFLDIRSPGLGDTAMYLCATSRVGAGGGTLFGPGTRLTVL.

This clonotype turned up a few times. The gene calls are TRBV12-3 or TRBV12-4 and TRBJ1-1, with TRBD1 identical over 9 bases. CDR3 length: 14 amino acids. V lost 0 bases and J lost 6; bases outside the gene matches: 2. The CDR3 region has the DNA TGTGCCAGCAGTTTAGCGACAGGGGGGCCTGAAGCTTTCTTT. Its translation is CASSLATGGPEAFF.